This T cell receptor beta chain was captured by sequencing in a study of T-cell reconstitution after alpha-beta-depleted transplantation in children. Points from the study as a whole: Some patients' high day-60 TCRbeta diversity was traced to surviving recipient T cells and thymic progenitors. The origin of alpha-beta T cells about two months after transplant was reportedly several hundred expanded graft clones. Newly made T cells mostly supplied T-cell counts and diversity one year after transplant.

To note about this clonotype: Its antigen is not known.

Unique molecular identifiers were built into the TCRbeta library. MiXCR, applied by TCRdb to the PCR reads, yields one record per CDR3 protein. This table has hundreds of thousands of distinct CDR3 sequences, roughly 15% appearing once. V lost 1 base to trimming and J lost 2 bases, with 15 bases between them. This CDR3 contains 16 residues. This specimen consisted of PBMCs, mostly from graft donor cells, obtained 360 days after TCRalphabeta/CD19-depleted stem cell transplant. V gene TRBV12-3 or TRBV12-4 combines with J gene TRBJ2-7, with D possibly matching TRBD1 (5 bases). The TCR was taken from a boy under two years old who had a stem cell transplant for Wiskott-Aldrich syndrome, so the T cells may come from the graft donor. CDR3 loop: CASSLGNSMTAYEQYF. Here the CDR3 DNA reads TGTGCCAGCAGTTTAGGGAATTCGATGACAGCCTACGAGCAGTACTTC.